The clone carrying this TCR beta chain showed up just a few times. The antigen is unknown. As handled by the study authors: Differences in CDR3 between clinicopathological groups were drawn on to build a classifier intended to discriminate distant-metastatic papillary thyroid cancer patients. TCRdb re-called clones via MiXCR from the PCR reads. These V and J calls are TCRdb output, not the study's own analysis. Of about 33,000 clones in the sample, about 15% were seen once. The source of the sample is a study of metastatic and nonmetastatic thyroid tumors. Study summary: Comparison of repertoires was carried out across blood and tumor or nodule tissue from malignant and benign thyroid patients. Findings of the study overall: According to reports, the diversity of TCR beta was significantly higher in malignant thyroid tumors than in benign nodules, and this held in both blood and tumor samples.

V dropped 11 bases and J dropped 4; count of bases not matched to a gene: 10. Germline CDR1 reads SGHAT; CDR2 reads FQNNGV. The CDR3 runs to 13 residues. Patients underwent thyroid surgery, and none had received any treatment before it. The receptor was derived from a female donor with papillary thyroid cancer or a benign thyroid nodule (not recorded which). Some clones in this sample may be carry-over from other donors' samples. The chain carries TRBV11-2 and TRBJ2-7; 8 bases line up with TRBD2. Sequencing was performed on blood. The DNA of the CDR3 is TGTGCCGAGGGGCGGGGGGCCGGATACGAGCAGTACTTC. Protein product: CAEGRGAGYEQYF.